A single sample gave rise to the 10 T cell receptor beta chains below, sequenced in a study of blood T cell repertoires in COVID-19. Only in-frame clones appear in the TCRdb table, and some are missing; sequencing was by immunoSEQ multiplex PCR. The table records roughly 160,000 clones, roughly 80% of them present only once. The sample was PBMCs or T cells enriched from blood (not recorded which). The receptors stem from a man over 45 who had recovered from COVID-19.

This clone showed up just a few times. The chain has TRBV19 and TRBJ1-5; TRBD1 matches 7 bases. Germline lookup yields CDR1 LNHDA and CDR2 SQIVND (reference sequence). Trimming removed 5 bases from V and 7 bases from J; junction bases left unmatched: 5. The CDR3 length is 13 residues. The CDR3 DNA is TGTGCCAGTAGTCTGACAGGGCAACAGCCCCAGCATTTT. Protein sequence: CASSLTGQQPQHF.

The chain recombines TRBV5-1 with TRBJ1-1; 8 bases agree with TRBD1. The CDR3 extends over 17 amino acids. The trim removed 3 bases at V and 1 base at J, leaving 11 bases unmatched. Germline V gene sequence: CDR1 SGHRS, CDR2 YFSETQ. CDR3 coding DNA: TGCGCCAGCAGCTCCATAGGACGGACAGGGTCGAACACTGAAGCTTTCTTT. It is translated as CASSSIGRTGSNTEAFF.

The chain combines TRBV19 with TRBJ1-1; D ambiguous. Germline CDR1 is LNHDA and CDR2 is SQIVND (reference sequence). The V end was cut by 7 bases, the J end by 3 bases, with 15 bases between. CDR3 length: 14 amino acids. CDR3 sequence (DNA): TGTGCCAGTACCTACCCCCCTTACCACACTGAAGCTTTCTTT. Amino acids: CASTYPPYHTEAFF.

The rearrangement joins TRBV7-3 to TRBJ2-3, with 9 bases lining up with TRBD2. V gave up 3 bases and J gave up 2 bases; unmatched junction bases: 3. The CDR3 extends over 15 amino acids. Germline CDR1 SGHTA, CDR2 FQGTGA. CDR3 nucleotides: TGTGCCAGCAGCTTCGGCGGGGGGGACACAGATACGCAGTATTTT. Its protein product is CASSFGGGDTDTQYF. The whole variable domain, remainder taken from reference TRBV7-3 and TRBJ2-3, is GAGVSQTPSNKVTEKGKYVELRCDPISGHTALYWYRQSLGQGPEFLIYFQGTGAADDSGLPNDRFFAVRPEGSVSTLKIQRTERGDSAVYLCASSFGGGDTDTQYFGPGTRLTVL.

The J gene is TRBJ1-2, the V gene TRBV9; D perhaps matches TRBD1 (5 bases). The V gene's germline CDR1 is SGDLS and CDR2 YYNGEE. Between the trimmed V and J ends, which lost 3 bases and 4 bases, there was a span of 19 bases. The CDR3 loop spans 16 amino acids. The CDR3 DNA is TGTGCCAGCAGCGCCGGGCGCGGGGGGAATAGCTATGGCTACACCTTC. It yields the protein CASSAGRGGNSYGYTF.

This chain joins TRBV18 and TRBJ2-1, with a tentative D call TRBD2 (7 bases). V lost 1 base to trimming and J lost 1 base, with 11 bases between them. The germline gives CDR1 KGHSH, CDR2 LQKENI. This CDR3 comprises 16 residues. CDR3 sequence: CASSPLAGASYNEQFF. In nucleotides, the CDR3 is TGTGCCAGCTCACCACTTGCGGGGGCTTCCTACAATGAGCAGTTCTTC.

The chain combines TRBV11-2 with TRBJ1-2; 10 bases line up with TRBD1. The V and J ends lost 5 bases and 2 bases, in that order; junction bases with no gene match: 2. The length of the CDR3 is 14 residues. Germline values: CDR1 SGHAT, CDR2 FQNNGV. The CDR3 loop is CASSPGQGNYGYTF. The CDR3 coding sequence is TGTGCCAGCAGCCCGGGACAGGGGAACTATGGCTACACCTTC.

The chain carries TRBV11-2 and TRBJ1-4; 9 nucleotides agree with TRBD1. CDR1 and CDR2 from the germline V gene are SGHAT and FQNNGV. V lost 2 bases, J lost 8 bases, and 6 bases stayed unmatched. This CDR3 has 15 amino acids. This chain's CDR3 is CASSLTGTGWEKLFF. CDR3 nucleotides: TGTGCCAGCAGCTTAACCGGGACAGGGTGGGAAAAACTGTTTTTT.

The chain combines TRBV3-1 (or the pseudogene TRBV3-2) with TRBJ1-2; 10 bases match TRBD1. This CDR3 comprises 16 residues. Looked up from germline, CDR1 is LGHDT and CDR2 is YNNKEL (reference sequence). After removal of 5 bases from V and 8 bases from J, the junction contained 14 bases not matched to a gene. Here the CDR3 DNA reads TGTGCCAGCAGCGAAATGTCCGGGACAGGGGTCCGCGGCTACACCTTC. This codes for CASSEMSGTGVRGYTF.

J is TRBJ2-2 and V is TRBV5-1; the D gene is possibly TRBD1 (6 bases). V was pared by 4 bases and J by 5 bases, with 15 bases between. The CDR3 consists of 15 residues. Per the germline V gene, CDR1 is SGHRS and CDR2 is YFSETQ. CDR3 in amino acids: CASSPGQTFTGELFF. The CDR3 nucleotides read TGCGCCAGCAGCCCCGGACAGACCTTTACCGGGGAGCTGTTTTTT.